The clone carrying this T cell receptor (beta chain) was recorded only once. Its antigen is not known. Only CD45RO-negative cells positively selected for CCR7 counted as naive CD8 cells, so terminally differentiated effector memory CD45RA+ cells were excluded. The data stem from a study of shared clonotypes between healthy human individuals. General observations from the study: Sampling used blood alone; tissue repertoires probably differ.

The protocol was immunoSEQ multiplex PCR, while the TCRdb copy is restricted to in-frame clones and leaves out a portion. Of about 2.1 million clones listed, around 93% are singletons. CDR1 and CDR2 (germline): SGHTA, FQGTGA. V was pared by 3 bases and J by 6 bases, with 21 bases between. The CDR3 extends over 17 amino acids. The receptor's source is a man younger than 35 in good health. Some clones in this sample may be carry-over from other donors' samples. The chain links TRBV7-3 to TRBJ2-1; TRBD1 is a possible D gene (8 bases). Sequenced: naive CD8+ T cells from PBMCs. The CDR3 sequence: CASSFETHRGGFNEQFF. CDR3 bases: TGTGCCAGCAGCTTCGAGACCCACAGGGGGGGGTTCAATGAGCAGTTCTTC. Full variable domain (outside the CDR3, taken from reference TRBV7-3 and TRBJ2-1): GAGVSQTPSNKVTEKGKYVELRCDPISGHTALYWYRQSLGQGPEFLIYFQGTGAADDSGLPNDRFFAVRPEGSVSTLKIQRTERGDSAVYLCASSFETHRGGFNEQFFGPGTRLTVL.